One sample yielded the 25 T cell receptor beta chains listed below, sequenced in a study of cytotoxic CD8 clonotypes in ibrutinib-treated CLL. Profiling relied on immunoSEQ multiplex PCR, and the TCRdb table lists in-frame clones only, not all of them. The sample lists about 140,000 clones; approximately 90% were seen once. The material sequenced was PBMCs, taken after 12 months of ibrutinib treatment. These receptor sequences come from a human donor with chronic lymphocytic leukemia.

V usage is TRBV30 and J usage is TRBJ1-5; no definite D call. Trimming took off 2 bases at V and 7 bases at J, with 12 bases between the two ends. This CDR3 has 13 amino acids. Germline lookup yields CDR1 GTSNPN and CDR2 SVGIG (reference sequence). The CDR3 region is CAWSRRERQPQHF. The CDR3 DNA is TGTGCCTGGAGTAGGAGGGAACGACAGCCCCAGCATTTT.

V is TRBV4-2 and J is TRBJ2-1; D ambiguous. V lost 1 base and J 6 bases, leaving 10 bases between the germline ends. This CDR3 spans 14 amino acids. Germline lookup yields CDR1 LGHNA and CDR2 YNFKEQ. In DNA, the CDR3 is TGTGCCAGCAGCCAAGCCGTAGGTACCAATGAGCAGTTCTTC. Translated, it gives CASSQAVGTNEQFF.

Worth noting for this clone: The junction shows a germline mismatch at one end, possibly a read error. In nucleotides, the CDR3 is TGCGTCAGCACCTCGGGACTAGCGGCGGGGGAGACCCAGTACTTC. Amino acid sequence: CVSTSGLAAGETQYF. The gene calls are TRBV5-1 and TRBJ2-5; 11 nucleotides align to TRBD2. From germline, CDR1 is SGHRS and CDR2 YFSETQ. CDR3 length equals 15 residues.

The rearrangement uses TRBV6-5 and TRBJ1-6, with D perhaps TRBD1 (5 bases). CDR3 length: 14 amino acids. V lost 2 bases and J lost 8, with 10 bases in between. Germline loops: CDR1 MNHEY, CDR2 SVGAGI. For the CDR3, the DNA is TGTGCCAGCAGTTACGGGGGGGAGTATTCACCCCTCCACTTT. It encodes CASSYGGEYSPLHF.

Only one count was recorded for this clone. The V and J genes are TRBV6-6 and TRBJ2-1; the match to TRBD2 covers 13 bases. The germline gives CDR1 MNHNY, CDR2 SVGAGI (reference sequence). V trimming: 5 bases; J trimming: 6 bases; junction bases outside the gene matches: 4. There are 15 residues in the CDR3. The CDR3 coding sequence is TGTGCCAGCAGTCATGGGACTAGCGGGACCAATGAGCAGTTCTTC. Translation gives CASSHGTSGTNEQFF.

The gene calls are TRBV5-3 and TRBJ2-3; 7 bases align to TRBD2. TRBV5-3 is an ORF, and what it does is uncertain. This CDR3 contains 14 residues. The V and J ends lost 5 bases and 4 bases, in that order; junction bases with no gene match: 7. The CDR3 nucleotides read TGTGCCAGAAGAGTACCAGCGGGATCAGATACGCAGTATTTT. Protein product: CARRVPAGSDTQYF.

This clone turned up a few times. The chain employs TRBV19 and TRBJ2-7; TRBD2 matches at 8 bases. The CDR3 runs 14 residues. J was trimmed by 4 bases and V by 3 bases; bases with no gene match: 5. Germline V CDR1 and CDR2: LNHDA, SQIVND (reference sequence). The CDR3 here is CASSIGGTRYEQYF. CDR3 in DNA: TGTGCCAGTAGTATCGGAGGGACTAGGTACGAGCAGTACTTC.

The chain combines TRBV7-3 with TRBJ2-7; D gene uncertain. The CDR3 is 14 residues long. V dropped 5 bases and J dropped 1 base, with 12 bases sitting between them. Germline V gene sequence: CDR1 SGHTA, CDR2 FQGTGA. The CDR3 nucleotides read TGTGCCAGCAGCAAAAACAGCGAATCCTACGAGCAGTACTTC. It specifies CASSKNSESYEQYF.

This clone was picked up one time. This chain joins TRBV28 and TRBJ2-7; TRBD1 aligns across 7 bases. CDR1 MDHEN and CDR2 SYDVKM come from the germline V gene. V lost 7 bases, J lost 9 bases, and 12 bases stayed unmatched. The CDR3 runs 13 residues. Here the CDR3 reads CASKRQGGLRQYF. The CDR3 coding sequence is TGTGCCAGCAAGAGACAGGGTGGTCTTAGGCAGTACTTC.

The chain carries TRBV10-3 and TRBJ2-3, with D maybe TRBD2 (5 bases). The CDR3 has 13 residues. The ends were cut back, 7 bases at V and 5 bases at J, with 13 bases in the middle. The germline gives CDR1 ENHRY, CDR2 SYGVKD. The CDR3: CAINPGSEDTQYF. DNA of the CDR3: TGTGCCATCAACCCGGGGTCGGAAGATACGCAGTATTTT.

This chain uses TRBV19 with TRBJ1-2; D is uncertain. The ends were cut back, 0 bases at V and 2 bases at J, with 10 bases in the middle. The CDR3 is 15 amino acids. Looked up from germline, CDR1 is LNHDA and CDR2 is SQIVND (reference sequence). The CDR3 sequence: CASSIEAPVNYGYTF. Written as DNA, the CDR3 is TGTGCCAGTAGTATAGAGGCGCCAGTCAACTATGGCTACACCTTC.

This chain connects TRBV6-6 to TRBJ1-5; weak D call: TRBD1 (5 bases). The CDR3 covers 16 residues. Germline V CDR1 and CDR2: MNHNY, SVGAGI (reference sequence). V was trimmed by 0 bases and J by 4 bases, leaving 13 bases between them. The chain's CDR3 is CASSYSGGGENQPQHF. DNA of the CDR3: TGTGCCAGCAGTTACTCGGGGGGTGGGGAAAATCAGCCCCAGCATTTT.

The chain links TRBV11-2 to TRBJ1-2; D ambiguous. V shed 0 bases and J shed 8 bases, with 16 bases lying between them. Germline V gives CDR1 SGHAT, CDR2 FQNNGV. The CDR3 length is 15 residues. CDR3 loop: CASSLDRQPTFGYTF. The CDR3 bases are TGTGCCAGCAGCTTAGATCGTCAGCCAACCTTCGGCTACACCTTC. The complete variable domain, with remaining parts taken from reference TRBV11-2 and TRBJ1-2, reads EAGVAQSPRYKIIEKRQSVAFWCNPISGHATLYWYQQILGQGPKLLIQFQNNGVVDDSQLPKDRFSAERLKGVDSTLKIQPAKLEDSAVYLCASSLDRQPTFGYTFGSGTRLTVV.

The chain couples TRBV5-1 to TRBJ2-1, with 12 bases aligning to TRBD2. With 3 bases clipped from V and 6 bases from J, the junction kept 7 bases outside the gene matches. This CDR3 region has 16 residues. Germline CDR1 and CDR2: SGHRS and YFSETQ. The DNA for the CDR3 is TGCGCCAGCAGCTACGTGACTAGCGGGAGTGGCAATGAGCAGTTCTTC. Translating gives CASSYVTSGSGNEQFF.

V is TRBV10-3 and J is TRBJ2-7, with TRBD1 identical over 7 bases. The CDR3 has 13 amino acids. Germline V gene sequence: CDR1 ENHRY, CDR2 SYGVKD. Trimming at V came to 10 bases and at J to 4 bases, leaving 10 bases not matched to a gene. CDR3 sequence: CASETGTGYEQYF. The DNA of the CDR3 is TGTGCCAGCGAGACAGGGACCGGATACGAGCAGTACTTC.

This chain joins TRBV11-3 and TRBJ2-1, with TRBD2 as a possible D gene (5 bases). This CDR3 contains 15 residues. Germline CDR1 and CDR2: SGHNT and YENEEA. Trimming took off 5 bases at V and 5 bases at J, with 16 bases between the two ends. CDR3 loop: CASSPDFKRNNEQFF. CDR3 coding DNA: TGTGCCAGCAGCCCAGACTTTAAGCGGAACAATGAGCAGTTCTTC.

The chain joins TRBV10-3 to TRBJ2-1; D gene ambiguous. The CDR3 covers 15 residues. Germline CDR1 ENHRY, CDR2 SYGVKD. The V gene lost 6 bases and the J gene lost 2 bases, with 14 bases spanning the gap. The CDR3 region has the DNA TGTGCCATCAGAGGTAACCCTAACCCCTACAATGAGCAGTTCTTC. It specifies CAIRGNPNPYNEQFF.

The rearrangement uses TRBV30 and TRBJ1-5; D is possibly TRBD1 (5 bases). This CDR3 comprises 13 residues. The germline gives CDR1 GTSNPN, CDR2 SVGIG (reference sequence). Trimming pared 0 bases from V and 7 bases from J, leaving 10 bases between. Here the CDR3 DNA reads TGTGCCTGGAGTGTGGAGGGGCGGCAGCCCCAGCATTTT. It yields the protein CAWSVEGRQPQHF.

About this clone itself: One end of the junction fails to match germline, which may point to a read error. The V gene is TRBV7-7, the J gene TRBJ2-2; D uncertain. The CDR3 spans 14 residues. The germline gives CDR1 SSHAT, CDR2 FNYEAQ (reference sequence). In DNA, the CDR3 is TGTGCTAGCAGCTTCCAGCATGAAACCGGGGAGCTGTTTTTT. Amino acid sequence: CASSFQHETGELFF.

This rearrangement joins TRBV5-1 to TRBJ1-4; 7 positions match TRBD1. With 4 bases clipped from V and 5 bases from J, the junction kept 8 bases outside the gene matches. Germline-derived CDR1 and CDR2 are SGHRS and YFSETQ. This CDR3 contains 15 residues. The CDR3 DNA is TGCGCCAGCAGCACTAGGACAGGAGGGAATGAAAAACTGTTTTTT. It encodes CASSTRTGGNEKLFF.

The CDR3 region is CASTQPPHRGIDEQFF. The CDR3 nucleotides read TGTGCCAGCACCCAGCCCCCTCACAGGGGAATAGATGAGCAGTTCTTC. The chain is built from TRBV27 and TRBJ2-1, with TRBD1 matching 7 bases. The CDR3 spans 16 residues. Germline V gene lookup returns CDR1 MNHEY and CDR2 SMNVEV (reference sequence). V shed 7 bases and J 8 bases; nucleotides not matched to a gene: 17.

The CDR3 sequence is CASSLGLAYNEQFF. For the CDR3, the DNA is TGTGCCAGCAGCCTCGGACTAGCTTACAATGAGCAGTTCTTC. The chain has TRBV2 and TRBJ2-1, with 8 bases identical to TRBD2. The CDR3 contains 14 residues. Germline assignment: CDR1 SNHLY and CDR2 FYNNEI. V shed 6 bases, J shed 4 bases, and the junction held 5 bases outside the gene matches.

CDR3 nucleotides: TGTGCCAGCAGTCGGACAGGGTTCTACAATGAGCAGTTCTTC. This sequence encodes CASSRTGFYNEQFF. This chain connects TRBV28 to TRBJ2-1, with 8 bases identical to TRBD1. The ends lost 5 bases at V and 3 bases at J; junction bases unmatched: 3. This CDR3 has 14 residues. CDR1 and CDR2 from the germline V gene are MDHEN and SYDVKM.

This CDR3 is CASTYGGDTQYF. CDR3 coding DNA: TGTGCCAGCACCTATGGGGGGGATACGCAGTATTTT. The rearrangement joins TRBV9 to TRBJ2-3; TRBD2 might be the D (6 bases). CDR3 length: 12 residues. The germline V and J ends were trimmed by 6 bases and 6 bases, with 11 bases remaining between them. Germline CDR1 reads SGDLS; CDR2 reads YYNGEE.

In its sample, this clone was seen a few times. The chain has TRBV10-3 and TRBJ1-5; no clear D. The V gene's germline CDR1 is ENHRY and CDR2 SYGVKD. Deletions cut 2 bases from V and 7 bases from J, with 9 bases between. This CDR3 is 13 amino acids long. This CDR3 reads CAISEGFDQPQHF. CDR3 DNA sequence: TGTGCCATCAGTGAGGGTTTTGACCAGCCCCAGCATTTT.